This T cell receptor (beta chain) comes out of a study of blood T cell repertoires in COVID-19. At the level of the study: COVID-19 samples collected from the United States, Italy and Spain covered acute and convalescent phases. PBMCs, B-cell-depleted T cells, or T cells provided the cDNA or gDNA that made up the material.

How the authors handled the data: By means of reference gene primer amplification, nucleated cell counts were estimated. Measured with immunoSEQ multiplex PCR; TCRdb has only the in-frame clones, and not every one. The V and J calls and clone size come from that table; D and trimming were worked out from the DNA. This table holds 250,000 to 350,000 clones, approximately 86% found once. The V gene's germline CDR1 is LGHDT and CDR2 YNNKEL (reference sequence). Trimming left V 1 base short and J 0 bases short, with 10 bases between. CDR3 length equals 16 residues. Those enrolled in Seattle joined during active infection and were followed longitudinally afterward.

The TCR sequence derives from a human donor with COVID-19, enrolled during active disease. The donor label of this sample is uncertain. Sequences were obtained from peripheral blood. The chain combines TRBV3-1 (or the pseudogene TRBV3-2) with TRBJ1-3, with D perhaps TRBD1 (6 bases). CDR3 residues: CASSQGWTVSGNTIYF. The DNA of the CDR3 is TGTGCCAGCAGCCAAGGGTGGACAGTCTCTGGAAACACCATATATTTT.